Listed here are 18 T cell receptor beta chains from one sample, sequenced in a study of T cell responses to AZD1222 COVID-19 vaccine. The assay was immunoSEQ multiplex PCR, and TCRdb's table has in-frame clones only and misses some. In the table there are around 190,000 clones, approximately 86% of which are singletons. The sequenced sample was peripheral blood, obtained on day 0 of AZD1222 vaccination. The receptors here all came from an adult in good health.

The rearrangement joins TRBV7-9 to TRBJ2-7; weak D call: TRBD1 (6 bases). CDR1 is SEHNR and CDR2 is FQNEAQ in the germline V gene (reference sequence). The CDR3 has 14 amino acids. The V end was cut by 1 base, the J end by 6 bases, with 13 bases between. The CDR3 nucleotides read TGTGCCAGCAGCTTAGACAGGGATAGTGGCGAGCAGTACTTC. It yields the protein CASSLDRDSGEQYF. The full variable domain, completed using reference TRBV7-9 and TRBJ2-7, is DTGVSQNPRHKITKRGQNVTFRCDPISEHNRLYWYRQTLGQGPEFLTYFQNEAQLEKSRLLSDRFSAERPKGSFSTLEIQRTEQGDSAMYLCASSLDRDSGEQYFGPGTRLTVT.

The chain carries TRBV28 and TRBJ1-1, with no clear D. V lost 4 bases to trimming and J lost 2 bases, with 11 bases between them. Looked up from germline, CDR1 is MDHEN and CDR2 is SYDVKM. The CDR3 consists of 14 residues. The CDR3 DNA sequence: TGTGCCAGCAGTTCCCCTACAGTAAACACTGAAGCTTTCTTT. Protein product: CASSSPTVNTEAFF.

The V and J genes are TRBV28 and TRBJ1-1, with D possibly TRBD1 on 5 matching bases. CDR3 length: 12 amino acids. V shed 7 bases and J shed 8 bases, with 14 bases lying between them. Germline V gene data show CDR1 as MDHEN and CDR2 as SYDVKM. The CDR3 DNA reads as TGTGCCAGCAACCAGGGACGAATCGAAGCTTTCTTT. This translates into CASNQGRIEAFF.

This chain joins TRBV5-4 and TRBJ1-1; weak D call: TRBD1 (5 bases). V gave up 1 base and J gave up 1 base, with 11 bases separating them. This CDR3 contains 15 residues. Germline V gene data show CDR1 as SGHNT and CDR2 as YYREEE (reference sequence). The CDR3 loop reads CASSLKGRKNTEAFF. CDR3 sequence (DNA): TGTGCCAGCAGCTTGAAGGGACGGAAGAACACTGAAGCTTTCTTT.

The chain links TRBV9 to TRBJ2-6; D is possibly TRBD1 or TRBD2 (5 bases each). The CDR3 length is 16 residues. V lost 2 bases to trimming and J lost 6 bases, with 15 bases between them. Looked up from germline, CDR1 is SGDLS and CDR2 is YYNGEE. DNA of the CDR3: TGTGCCAGCAGCGTGGCCGGGACGGTGCTGGCCAACGTCCTGACTTTC. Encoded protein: CASSVAGTVLANVLTF.

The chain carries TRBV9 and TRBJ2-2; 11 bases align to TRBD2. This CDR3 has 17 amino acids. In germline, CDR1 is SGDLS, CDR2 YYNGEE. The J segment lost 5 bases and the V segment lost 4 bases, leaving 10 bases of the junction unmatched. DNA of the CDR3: TGTGCCAGCAGCCTCACTAGCGGGAGAACTGGGACCGGGGAGCTGTTTTTT. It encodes CASSLTSGRTGTGELFF.

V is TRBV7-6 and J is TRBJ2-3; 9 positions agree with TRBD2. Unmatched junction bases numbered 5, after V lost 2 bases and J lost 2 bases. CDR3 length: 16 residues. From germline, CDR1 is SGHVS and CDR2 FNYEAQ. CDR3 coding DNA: TGTGCCAGCAGCTTAACGGCGGGGGGGGTCACAGATACGCAGTATTTT. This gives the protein CASSLTAGGVTDTQYF. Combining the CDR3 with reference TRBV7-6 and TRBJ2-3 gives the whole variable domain GAGVSQSPRYKVTKRGQDVALRCDPISGHVSLYWYRQALGQGPEFLTYFNYEAQQDKSGLPNDRFSAERPEGSISTLTIQRTEQRDSAMYRCASSLTAGGVTDTQYFGPGTRLTVL.

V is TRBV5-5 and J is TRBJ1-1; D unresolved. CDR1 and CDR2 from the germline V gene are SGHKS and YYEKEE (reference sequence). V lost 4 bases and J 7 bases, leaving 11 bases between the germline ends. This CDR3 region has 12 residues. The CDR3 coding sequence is TGTGCCAGCAGCCAAGCCAGGTTTGAAGCTTTCTTT. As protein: CASSQARFEAFF.

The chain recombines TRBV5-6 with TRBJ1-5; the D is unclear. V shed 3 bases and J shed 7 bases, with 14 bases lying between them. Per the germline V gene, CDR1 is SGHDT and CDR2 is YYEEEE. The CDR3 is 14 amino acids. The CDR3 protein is CASSSKGSGQPQHF. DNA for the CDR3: TGTGCCAGCAGCTCAAAAGGGTCTGGCCAGCCCCAGCATTTT.

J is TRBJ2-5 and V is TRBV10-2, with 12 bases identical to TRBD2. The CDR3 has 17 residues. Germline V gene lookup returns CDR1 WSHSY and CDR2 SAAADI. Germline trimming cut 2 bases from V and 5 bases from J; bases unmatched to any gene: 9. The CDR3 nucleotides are TGCGCCAGCAGTGAGGGAGAACTAGCGGGAGGATTGGAGACCCAGTACTTC. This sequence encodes CASSEGELAGGLETQYF.

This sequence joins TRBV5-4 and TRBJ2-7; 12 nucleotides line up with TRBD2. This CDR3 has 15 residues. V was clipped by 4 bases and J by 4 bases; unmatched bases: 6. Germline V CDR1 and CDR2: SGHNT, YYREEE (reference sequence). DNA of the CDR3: TGTGCCAGCAGCCCAGGACTAGCGGGGAAATACGAGCAGTACTTC. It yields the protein CASSPGLAGKYEQYF.

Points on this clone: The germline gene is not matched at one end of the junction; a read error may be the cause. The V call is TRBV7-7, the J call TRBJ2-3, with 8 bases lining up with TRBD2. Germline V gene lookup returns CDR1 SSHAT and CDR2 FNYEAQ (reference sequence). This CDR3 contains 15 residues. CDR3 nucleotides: TGTGCTAGCAGTCGAGGACTAGCCAGCACAGATACGCAGTATTTT. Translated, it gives CASSRGLASTDTQYF.

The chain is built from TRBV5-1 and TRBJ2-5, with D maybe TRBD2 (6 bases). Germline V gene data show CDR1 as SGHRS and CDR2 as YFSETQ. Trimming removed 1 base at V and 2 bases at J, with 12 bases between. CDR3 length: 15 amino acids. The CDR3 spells CASSLSLGGQETQYF. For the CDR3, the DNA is TGCGCCAGCAGCTTGAGTTTGGGGGGTCAAGAGACCCAGTACTTC.

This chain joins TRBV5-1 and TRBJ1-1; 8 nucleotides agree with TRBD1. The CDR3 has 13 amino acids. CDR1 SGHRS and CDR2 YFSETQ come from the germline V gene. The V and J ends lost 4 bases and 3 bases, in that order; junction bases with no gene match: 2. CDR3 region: CASSQTGDTEAFF. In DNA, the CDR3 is TGCGCCAGCAGCCAGACAGGGGACACTGAAGCTTTCTTT.

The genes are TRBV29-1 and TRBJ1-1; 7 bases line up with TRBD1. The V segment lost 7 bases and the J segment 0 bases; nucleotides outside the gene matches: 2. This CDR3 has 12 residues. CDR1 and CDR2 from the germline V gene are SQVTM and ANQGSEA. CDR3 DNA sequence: TGCAGCGGGGGACAGTTGAACACTGAAGCTTTCTTT. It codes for CSGGQLNTEAFF.

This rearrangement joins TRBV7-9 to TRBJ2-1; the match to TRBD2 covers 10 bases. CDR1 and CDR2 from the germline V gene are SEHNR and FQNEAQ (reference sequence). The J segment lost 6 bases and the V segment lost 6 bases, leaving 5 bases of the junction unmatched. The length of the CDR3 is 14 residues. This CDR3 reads CASSSSGRGNEQFF. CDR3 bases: TGTGCCAGCAGTTCTAGCGGGAGAGGCAATGAGCAGTTCTTC.

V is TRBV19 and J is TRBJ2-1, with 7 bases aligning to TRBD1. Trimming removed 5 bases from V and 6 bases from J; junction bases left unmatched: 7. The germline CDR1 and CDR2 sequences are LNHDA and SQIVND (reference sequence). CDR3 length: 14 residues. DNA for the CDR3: TGTGCCAGTAGTTCCCGACAGGGCCCCAATGAGCAGTTCTTC. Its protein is CASSSRQGPNEQFF.

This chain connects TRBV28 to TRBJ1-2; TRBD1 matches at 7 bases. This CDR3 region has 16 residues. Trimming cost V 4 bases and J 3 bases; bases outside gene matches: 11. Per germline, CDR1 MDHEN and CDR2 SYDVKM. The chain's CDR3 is CASSYIRLDRYYGYTF. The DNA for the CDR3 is TGTGCCAGCAGTTACATACGGCTGGACAGGTACTATGGCTACACCTTC.